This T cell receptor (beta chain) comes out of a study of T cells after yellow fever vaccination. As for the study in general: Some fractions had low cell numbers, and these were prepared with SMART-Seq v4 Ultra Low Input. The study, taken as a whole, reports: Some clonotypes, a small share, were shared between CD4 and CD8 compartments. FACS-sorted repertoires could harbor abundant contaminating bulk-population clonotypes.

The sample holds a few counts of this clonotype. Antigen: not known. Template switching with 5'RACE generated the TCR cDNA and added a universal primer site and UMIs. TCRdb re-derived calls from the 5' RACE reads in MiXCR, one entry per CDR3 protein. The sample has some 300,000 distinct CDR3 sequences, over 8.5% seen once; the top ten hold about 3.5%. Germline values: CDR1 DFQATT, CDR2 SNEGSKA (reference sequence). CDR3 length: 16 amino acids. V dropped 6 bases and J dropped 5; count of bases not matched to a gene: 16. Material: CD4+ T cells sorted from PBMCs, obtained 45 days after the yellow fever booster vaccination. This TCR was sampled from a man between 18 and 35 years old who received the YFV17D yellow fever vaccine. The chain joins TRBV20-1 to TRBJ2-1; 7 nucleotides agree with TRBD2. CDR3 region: CSATTSASGDNNEQFF. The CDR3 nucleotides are TGCAGTGCAACCACCTCGGCTAGCGGAGACAACAATGAGCAGTTCTTC.